The present TCR beta chain was sequenced within a study of spatial heterogeneity in lung cancer (dated by TCRdb to about 2019). Regarding the study in general: Beta-chain transcripts were consistently detected in greater numbers than alpha-chain transcripts, which likely reflected higher beta-chain transcript abundance. In the raw uncorrected reads, each unique combination of TCR and UMI appeared on average more than ten times. TCR alpha and beta repertoires were quantitatively compared across multiple tumor regions, matched nontumor lung and blood in non-small cell lung cancer. Nonsynonymous mutation counts, determined by whole-exome sequencing of tumor tissue, were related to TCR repertoire features. At surgery, both alpha and beta chains were TCR-sequenced in some 220 tumor regions, about 64 matched nontumor lung samples and some 60 PBMC samples.

The full study reports these points: Ubiquitous expanded tumor TCRs were detected in blood more often at tumor resection than at routine follow-up. Additional single-cell paired TCR alpha and beta sequencing was considered necessary to confirm, at a functional level, the hypothesis that regional TCRs recognize regional mutations.

Library preparation employed 5' RACE. The sequencer listed for this sample is NextSeq 500. In the TCR library protocol, a unique molecular identifier was attached to each TCR cDNA molecule so that PCR and sequencing errors could be corrected. The paper's data handling went like this. TCR identification, UMI-based error correction and CDR3 extraction were performed with Decombinator tools. TCRs above a frequency of 2 per 1,000, corresponding to the top 1% of the tumor frequency distribution, were defined as expanded. Renyi diversity was calculated using the R vegan package after each repertoire was subsampled 100 times to 5,000 TCRs. To build CDR3 similarity networks, amino acid triplet string-kernel similarity was used, and CDR3s were connected when their pairwise similarity was above 0.82. TCRdb trimmed the raw reads at Q25, called clones with MiXCR and kept productive beta chains. Identical CDR3 proteins give one entry, which carries the most common genes and DNA. The authors' filters were not applied to this entry. Here the sample has tens of thousands of distinct CDR3 sequences; about 12% occur a single time. The ten largest clones add up to over 40% of the sample.

CDR3 length: 10 amino acids, cysteine to phenylalanine. Only CDR3 DNA remains: 30 bases, in frame from the first base. Deletion took 4 bases off V and 5 bases off J, with a span of 3 bases between the germline ends. The germline V gene (reference sequence) sets CDR1 to DFQATT and CDR2 to SNEGSKA. Taken with the paper, the label for time point translates to: sample taken at primary tumor resection. Samples were obtained from fewer than 80 patients with early-stage, untreated non-small cell lung cancer from the lung TRACERx cohort. For TCR sequencing, whole RNA was extracted from tumor and nontumor lung tissue, or from cryopreserved PBMC samples, and no cell sorting was done. Only patients with enough RNA available from two or more tumor regions were chosen for TCR sequencing. In this sample, this clonotype turned up a few times. Its cognate antigen has yet to be identified. No base-level quality is on record; no much larger clone is a single base apart.

This chain joins TRBV20-1 to TRBJ2-4; no D gene can be assigned with confidence. The sequence was obtained from a male donor with early-stage non-small cell lung cancer. Material: PBMCs, obtained at surgery. The DNA sequence is TGCAGTGCTAAACAAAACATTCAGTACTTC. This is translated as CSAKQNIQYF.